One sample yielded the 12 T cell receptor beta chains listed below, sequenced in a study of cytomegalovirus exposure and HLA in healthy donors. Researchers ran the PCR with 60 Vbeta and 13 Jbeta primers. Assay used: immunoSEQ multiplex PCR; TCRdb lists only in-frame clones, some missing. The table shows 150,000 to 200,000 clones, with 70% to 80% occurring only once. The sequenced material came from PBMCs. These receptors were collected from a woman aged 45 to 65 in good health and CMV-seronegative.

The rearrangement joins TRBV7-6 to TRBJ1-3; weak D call: TRBD1 (6 bases). CDR1 SGHVS and CDR2 FNYEAQ come from the germline V gene. V was shortened by 1 base and J by 3 bases, with 19 bases between the two germline ends. The CDR3 sequence is 18 residues long. This CDR3 is CASSLGAGGGASGNTIYF. CDR3 in DNA: TGTGCCAGCAGCTTAGGGGCCGGAGGGGGGGCCAGTGGAAACACCATATATTTT.

The V call is TRBV5-6, the J call TRBJ1-2; maybe TRBD1 (6 bases). The ends were cut back, 2 bases at V and 4 bases at J, with 9 bases in the middle. The length of the CDR3 is 13 residues. CDR1 and CDR2 from the germline V gene are SGHDT and YYEEEE. This chain's CDR3 is CASSLEGGYGYTF. The CDR3 DNA sequence: TGTGCCAGCAGCTTAGAAGGGGGCTATGGCTACACCTTC.

J is TRBJ1-4 and V is TRBV9; D gene unclear. The CDR3 has 15 amino acids. Germline loops: CDR1 SGDLS, CDR2 YYNGEE. Deletions cut 0 bases from V and 4 bases from J, with 10 bases between. The CDR3 DNA sequence: TGTGCCAGCAGCGTAGAACGTGGGCATAATGAAAAACTGTTTTTT. This codes for CASSVERGHNEKLFF.

For the CDR3, the DNA is TGTGCCAGCAGCCAGGGGGGGACTAGGACCATTGAGACCCAGTACTTC. It encodes CASSQGGTRTIETQYF. This chain joins TRBV28 and TRBJ2-5, with D maybe TRBD2 (8 bases). The CDR3 is 16 residues long. V gave up 6 bases and J gave up 5 bases, with 22 bases separating them. From germline, CDR1 is MDHEN and CDR2 SYDVKM.

This sequence joins TRBV4-2 and TRBJ1-3; D uncertain. Trimming pared 4 bases from V and 0 bases from J, leaving 10 bases between. Germline loops: CDR1 LGHNA, CDR2 YNFKEQ. CDR3 size: 15 residues. CDR3 DNA sequence: TGTGCCAGCAGCCTCGTACAGAGCTCTGGAAACACCATATATTTT. This codes for CASSLVQSSGNTIYF.

The V and J genes are TRBV28 and TRBJ2-7; the D gene is possibly TRBD1 (6 bases). Germline V gene lookup returns CDR1 MDHEN and CDR2 SYDVKM. With 7 bases removed from V and 6 bases from J, the gap between germline ends came to 13 bases. The CDR3 sequence is 12 residues long. CDR3 DNA sequence: TGTGCCAGCACCAAATTACAGGGCGAGCAGTACTTC. Its protein product is CASTKLQGEQYF.

V and J are TRBV14 and TRBJ1-2; D unclear. Trimming left V 0 bases short and J 5 bases short, with 13 bases between. Germline CDR1 is SGHDN and CDR2 is FVKESK. CDR3 length: 15 residues. The CDR3 coding sequence is TGTGCCAGCAGCCAAGATGTACGGACGGGATATGGCTACACCTTC. Translating it yields CASSQDVRTGYGYTF.

This chain's CDR3 is CASSHRTGGNSPLHF. The CDR3 nucleotides are TGTGCCAGCAGTCACCGGACAGGGGGGAATTCACCCCTCCACTTT. The V call is TRBV6-5, the J call TRBJ1-6; 10 bases map to TRBD1. Trimming removed 5 bases from V and 7 bases from J; junction bases left unmatched: 5. Per the germline V gene, CDR1 is MNHEY and CDR2 is SVGAGI. The CDR3 consists of 15 residues.

This clone was observed a single time. V usage is TRBV6-6 and J usage is TRBJ2-1; D is uncertain. Germline V CDR1 and CDR2: MNHNY, SVGAGI (reference sequence). The ends were cut back, 2 bases at V and 10 bases at J, with 9 bases in the middle. This CDR3 is 12 amino acids long. The CDR3 DNA reads TGTGCCAGCAGTTACCTGACAAGGGAGCAGTTCTTC. This sequence encodes CASSYLTREQFF.

The V gene is TRBV2, the J gene TRBJ2-3, with TRBD2 matching 7 bases. The CDR3 is 13 amino acids. J gave up 7 bases and V 5 bases, and 6 bases lay outside the gene matches. Germline V lookup: CDR1 SNHLY, CDR2 FYNNEI. This CDR3 reads CASSREGPYTQYF. CDR3 DNA sequence: TGTGCCAGCAGTAGGGAGGGACCCTATACGCAGTATTTT.

J is TRBJ1-5 and V is TRBV7-2, with TRBD1 matching 7 bases. The V gene's germline CDR1 is SGHTA and CDR2 FQGNSA. This CDR3 is 16 amino acids long. V lost 4 bases to trimming and J lost 7 bases; unmatched junction nucleotides: 13. The CDR3 spells CASSSHRQGSLQPQHF. The CDR3 DNA is TGTGCCAGCAGCTCCCACCGACAGGGATCTTTACAGCCCCAGCATTTT. The full variable domain, rest sourced from reference TRBV7-2 and TRBJ1-5, is GAGVSQSPSNKVTEKGKDVELRCDPISGHTALYWYRQSLGQGLEFLIYFQGNSAPDKSGLPSDRFSAERTGGSVSTLTIQRTQQEDSAVYLCASSSHRQGSLQPQHFGDGTRLSIL.

This clone has a single count. The genes are TRBV9 and TRBJ1-3; 7 bases are shared with TRBD1. J lost 4 bases, V lost 0 bases, and 4 bases had no gene match. This CDR3 is built from 15 residues. CDR1 is SGDLS, CDR2 YYNGEE, per germline. The CDR3 spells CASSVEGAGGNTIYF. The DNA for the CDR3 is TGTGCCAGCAGCGTAGAGGGGGCCGGAGGAAACACCATATATTTT. Using reference TRBV9 and TRBJ1-3 for the parts outside the CDR3, the full variable domain is DSGVTQTPKHLITATGQRVTLRCSPRSGDLSVYWYQQSLDQGLQFLIQYYNGEERAKGNILERFSAQQFPDLHSELNLSSLELGDSALYFCASSVEGAGGNTIYFGEGSWLTVV.